This TCR beta chain came from a study of blood T cell repertoires in COVID-19. About the research overall: Material from acute and convalescent COVID-19 was sourced from the United States, Italy and Spain. Nucleic acid was either cDNA or gDNA, and it came from T cells, B-cell-depleted T cells, or PBMCs.

The CDR3 sequence is 15 residues long. Per the germline V gene, CDR1 is SGHRS and CDR2 is YFSETQ. Unmatched junction bases numbered 9, after V lost 4 bases and J lost 6 bases. Original processing methods: Estimates of nucleated cell counts were drawn from the amplification of reference gene primers. Sequencing was performed with immunoSEQ multiplex PCR; in TCRdb, only in-frame clones are kept and a portion is missing. V, J and clone size are taken as reported in that table, and D and trimming were inferred from the DNA itself. There are some 200,000 clones in the sample; roughly 94% occur only once, and roughly 0.7% lies in the top ten. Patients at the Seattle site were enrolled during active infection and followed longitudinally.

The TCR sequence derives from a man aged 30 to 39 with COVID-19, enrolled during active disease. V usage is TRBV5-1 and J usage is TRBJ2-1; 8 nucleotides line up with TRBD1. The sequenced material came from peripheral blood. This CDR3 is CASSKSGTGSNEQFF. CDR3 nucleotide sequence: TGCGCCAGCAGCAAATCCGGGACAGGCTCCAATGAGCAGTTCTTC.